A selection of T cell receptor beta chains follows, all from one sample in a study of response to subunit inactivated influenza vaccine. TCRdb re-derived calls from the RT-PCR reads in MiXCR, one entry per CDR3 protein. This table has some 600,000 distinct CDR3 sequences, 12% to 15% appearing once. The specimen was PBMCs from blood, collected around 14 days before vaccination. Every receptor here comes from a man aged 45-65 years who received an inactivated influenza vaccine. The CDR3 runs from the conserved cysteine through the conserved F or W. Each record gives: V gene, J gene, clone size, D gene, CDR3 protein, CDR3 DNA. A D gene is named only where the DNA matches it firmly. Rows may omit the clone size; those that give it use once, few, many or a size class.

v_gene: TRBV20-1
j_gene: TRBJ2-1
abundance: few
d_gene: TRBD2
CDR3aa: CSAAVSSGSGNNEQFF
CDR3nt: TGCAGTGCAGCCGTCTCGAGCGGGAGTGGCAACAATGAGCAGTTCTTC

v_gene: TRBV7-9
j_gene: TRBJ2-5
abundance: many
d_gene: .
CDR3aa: CASSGTGETQYF
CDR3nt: TGTGCCAGCAGCGGTACGGGGGAGACCCAGTACTTC

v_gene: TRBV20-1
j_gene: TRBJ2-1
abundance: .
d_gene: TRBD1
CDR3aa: CSADIDRGLDNEQFF
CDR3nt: TGCAGTGCCGATATTGACAGGGGGCTCGACAATGAGCAGTTCTTC

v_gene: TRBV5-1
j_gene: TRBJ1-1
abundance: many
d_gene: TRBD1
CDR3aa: CASSATGVNTEAFF
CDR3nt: TGCGCCAGCAGCGCGACAGGGGTGAACACTGAAGCTTTCTTT

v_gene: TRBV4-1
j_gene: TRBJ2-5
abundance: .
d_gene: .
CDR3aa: CASSPRRTAAQETQYF
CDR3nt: TGCGCCAGCAGCCCACGAAGAACAGCCGCTCAAGAGACCCAGTACTTC

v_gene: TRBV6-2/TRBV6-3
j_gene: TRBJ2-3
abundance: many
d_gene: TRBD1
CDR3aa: CASRDRDRGSDTQYF
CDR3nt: TGTGCCAGCAGAGACCGGGACAGGGGATCAGATACGCAGTATTTT

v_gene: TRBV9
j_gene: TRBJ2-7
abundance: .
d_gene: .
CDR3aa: CASSVDPTGYEQYF
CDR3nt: TGTGCCAGCAGCGTAGATCCCACTGGCTACGAGCAGTACTTC

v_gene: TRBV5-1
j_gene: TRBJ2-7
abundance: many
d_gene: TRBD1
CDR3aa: CASSFDGQASYEQYF
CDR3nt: TGCGCCAGCAGCTTCGATGGACAGGCCTCCTACGAGCAGTACTTC

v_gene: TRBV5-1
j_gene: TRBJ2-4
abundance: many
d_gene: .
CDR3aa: CASSLEGAINIQYF
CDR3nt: TGCGCCAGCAGCTTGGAGGGCGCGATAAACATTCAGTACTTC

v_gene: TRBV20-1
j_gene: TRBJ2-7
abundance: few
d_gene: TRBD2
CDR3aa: CSAKRPGTSGLTRYEQYF
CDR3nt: TGCAGTGCTAAACGACCCGGGACTAGCGGGCTTACAAGGTACGAGCAGTACTTC

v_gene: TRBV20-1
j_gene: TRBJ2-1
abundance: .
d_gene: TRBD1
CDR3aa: CSGDQGASEQFF
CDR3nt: TGCAGTGGTGACCAGGGGGCGAGTGAGCAGTTCTTC

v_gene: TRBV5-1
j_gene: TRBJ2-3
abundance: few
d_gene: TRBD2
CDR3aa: CASKLAGEDTQYF
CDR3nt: TGCGCCAGCAAACTAGCGGGAGAAGATACGCAGTATTTT

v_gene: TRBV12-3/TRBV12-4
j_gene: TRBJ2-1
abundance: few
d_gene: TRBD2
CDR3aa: CASSFSGSGKNEQFF
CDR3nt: TGTGCCAGCAGCTTTAGCGGGAGTGGAAAGAATGAGCAGTTCTTC

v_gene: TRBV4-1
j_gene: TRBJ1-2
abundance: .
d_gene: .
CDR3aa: CASSQDRGGYTF
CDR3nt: TGCGCCAGCAGCCAAGATAGGGGAGGCTACACCTTC

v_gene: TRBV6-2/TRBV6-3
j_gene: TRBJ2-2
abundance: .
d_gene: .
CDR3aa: CASSYSIVAHTGELFF
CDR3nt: TGTGCCAGCAGTTACTCGATAGTAGCTCACACCGGGGAGCTGTTTTTT

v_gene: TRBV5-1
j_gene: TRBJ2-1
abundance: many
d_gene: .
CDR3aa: CASSPRELYNEQFF
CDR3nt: TGCGCCAGCAGCCCTCGGGAACTGTACAATGAGCAGTTCTTC

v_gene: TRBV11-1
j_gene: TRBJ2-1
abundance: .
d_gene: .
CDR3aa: CASSLAGPIMGNEQFF
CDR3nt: TGTGCCAGCAGCTTAGCCGGACCCATCATGGGTAATGAGCAGTTCTTC

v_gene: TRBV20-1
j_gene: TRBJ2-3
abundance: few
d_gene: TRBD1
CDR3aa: CSAKTGWDSHTDTQYF
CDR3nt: TGCAGTGCTAAGACGGGATGGGACAGCCACACAGATACGCAGTATTTT

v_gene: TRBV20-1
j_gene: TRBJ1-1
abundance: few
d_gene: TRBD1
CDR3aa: CSANKGGQVNTEAFF
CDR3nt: TGCAGTGCTAACAAGGGGGGACAGGTGAACACTGAAGCTTTCTTT

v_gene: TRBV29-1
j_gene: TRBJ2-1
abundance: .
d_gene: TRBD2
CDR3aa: CSVSGGAPYNEQFF
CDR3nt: TGCAGCGTTAGCGGGGGGGCCCCCTACAATGAGCAGTTCTTC

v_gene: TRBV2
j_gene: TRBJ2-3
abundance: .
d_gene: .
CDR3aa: CASSEAIAVTDTQYF
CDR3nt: TGTGCCAGCAGTGAAGCAATAGCGGTGACAGATACGCAGTATTTT

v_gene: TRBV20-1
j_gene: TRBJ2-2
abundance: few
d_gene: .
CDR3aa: CSARVSGATTGELFF
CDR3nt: TGCAGTGCTAGAGTGTCAGGGGCGACCACCGGGGAGCTGTTTTTT

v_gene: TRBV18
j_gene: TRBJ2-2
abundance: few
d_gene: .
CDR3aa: CASSPDYKTGELFF
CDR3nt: TGTGCCAGCTCACCAGACTATAAGACCGGGGAGCTGTTTTTT

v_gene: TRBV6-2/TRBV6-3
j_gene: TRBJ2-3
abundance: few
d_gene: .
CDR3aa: CASSYGLNTQYF
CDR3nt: TGTGCCAGCAGTTACGGCCTAAATACGCAGTATTTT

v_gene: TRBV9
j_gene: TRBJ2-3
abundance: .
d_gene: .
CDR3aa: CASSVAPPDTQYF
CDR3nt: TGTGCCAGCAGCGTAGCCCCCCCAGATACGCAGTATTTT

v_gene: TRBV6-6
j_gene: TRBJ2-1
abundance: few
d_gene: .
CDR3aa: CASRLGSGNEQFF
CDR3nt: TGTGCCAGCAGACTAGGTTCGGGTAATGAGCAGTTCTTC

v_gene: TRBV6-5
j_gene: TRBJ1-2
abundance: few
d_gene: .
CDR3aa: CASSSRWGYTF
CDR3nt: TGTGCCAGCAGTTCCCGGTGGGGCTACACCTTC

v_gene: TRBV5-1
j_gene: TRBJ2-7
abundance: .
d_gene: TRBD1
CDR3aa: CASSQDGTAQYYEQYF
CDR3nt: TGCGCCAGCAGCCAGGACGGGACAGCTCAGTACTACGAGCAGTACTTC

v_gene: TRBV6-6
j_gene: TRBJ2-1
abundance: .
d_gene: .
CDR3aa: CASSYRRSDEQFF
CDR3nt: TGTGCCAGCAGTTACAGGAGAAGCGATGAGCAGTTCTTC

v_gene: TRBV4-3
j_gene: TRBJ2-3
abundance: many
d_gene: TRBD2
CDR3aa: CASSQDPAGGIDTQYF
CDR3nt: TGCGCCAGCAGCCAAGATCCAGCGGGGGGGATAGATACGCAGTATTTT

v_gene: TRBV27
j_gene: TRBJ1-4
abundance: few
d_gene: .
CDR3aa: CASSPLWVRAEKLFF
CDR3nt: TGTGCCAGCAGTCCCCTATGGGTGAGAGCCGAAAAACTGTTTTTT

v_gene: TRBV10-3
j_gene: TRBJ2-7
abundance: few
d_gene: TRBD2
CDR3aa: CAISEGAGGSYEQYF
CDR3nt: TGTGCCATCAGTGAGGGAGCGGGAGGGTCCTACGAGCAGTACTTC

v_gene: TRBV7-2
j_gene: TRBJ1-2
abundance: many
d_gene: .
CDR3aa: CASSPSQAGSGGYTF
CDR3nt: TGTGCCAGCAGCCCCTCACAAGCAGGGAGCGGTGGCTACACCTTC